This T cell receptor (beta chain) was profiled in a study of neurological immune-mediated disorders. Overall study results and limits: No expanded-clone CDR3 amino acid sequence recurred across subjects, suggesting private TCR-beta repertoires.

With 10-nucleotide random UMIs included, cDNA was synthesized by 5'RACE. MiXCR, applied by TCRdb to the 5' RACE reads, yields one record per CDR3 protein. Here the sample spans approximately 43,000 distinct CDR3 sequences, roughly 2.5% being singletons. This clonotype was detected many times. The antigen is not known. From germline, CDR1 is SGHRS and CDR2 YFSETQ. The CDR3 length is 14 residues. Germline trimming cut 3 bases from V and 5 bases from J; bases unmatched to any gene: 8. Material: PBMCs. This TCR derives from a man aged 30 to 39 with multiple sclerosis. The V call is TRBV5-1, the J call TRBJ2-7; 7 nucleotides agree with TRBD1. CDR3 in DNA: TGCGCCAGCAGCTCGCCGACAGGGATCCACGAGCAGTACTTC. Protein sequence: CASSSPTGIHEQYF.